This T cell receptor (beta chain) originates from a study of cytomegalovirus exposure and HLA in healthy donors. This PCR relied on a set of 60 Vbeta primers and 13 Jbeta primers. The table came from immunoSEQ multiplex PCR; TCRdb's copy has only in-frame clones and leaves some out. The sample holds 100,000 or so clones, 80% seen once. V was clipped by 3 bases and J by 2 bases, with 12 bases between them. The CDR3 loop spans 15 amino acids. CDR1 and CDR2 from the germline V gene are SGHAT and FQNNGV. Donors were ostensibly healthy at sampling, although undocumented immune exposures were probable. Sequences were obtained from PBMCs. V gene TRBV11-2 combines with J gene TRBJ2-3, with D tentatively TRBD1 (5 bases). The clonotype originates from a man aged 18-30 years in good health and CMV-seronegative. The CDR3: CASSLRQGSTDTQYF. CDR3 DNA: TGTGCCAGCAGCTTGAGGCAGGGCTCCACAGATACGCAGTATTTT.